This TCR beta chain was captured by sequencing in a study of T cell responses to AZD1222 COVID-19 vaccine. Findings and limits, study-wide: With two AZD1222 doses given, Spike-specific TCR breadth and depth both rose. In the spike-specific TCR repertoire, nearly half reportedly target unmutated variant regions.

Notes on this clone: What it binds is not known.

Produced via immunoSEQ multiplex PCR; TCRdb's table is partial and in-frame only. The sample has around 100,000 clones; just over 90% are singletons. The CDR3 is made up of 13 amino acids. Germline V CDR1 and CDR2: SGDLS, YYNGEE. V shed 4 bases and J shed 2 bases, with 9 bases lying between them. The sequence came from an adult in good health. Here the sequenced sample was peripheral blood, taken on day 0 of AZD1222 vaccination. V usage is TRBV9 and J usage is TRBJ1-1; D possibly corresponds to TRBD1 (5 bases). The CDR3 region has the DNA TGTGCCAGCAGCATAGACAGAAACACTGAAGCTTTCTTT. Its translation: CASSIDRNTEAFF.